Listed here is a single T cell receptor (beta chain). The data stem from a study of control samples from healthy donors and cancer patients. Per the germline V gene, CDR1 is LNHDA and CDR2 is SQIVND (reference sequence). V trimming: 10 bases; J trimming: 3 bases; junction bases outside the gene matches: 8. This CDR3 has 15 residues. Libraries were prepared by immunoSEQ multiplex PCR; TCRdb keeps only in-frame clonotypes and omits some of them. This table holds about 110,000 clones, 75% to 95% found once. This chain links TRBV19 with TRBJ2-1, with 11 bases aligning to TRBD1. The specimen was blood. This TCR derives from a human donor in good health. The donor label of this sample is uncertain. In nucleotides, the CDR3 is TGTGCCACCTTAGATGGGACAGGGGGCTACAATGAGCAGTTCTTC. This sequence encodes CATLDGTGGYNEQFF. Filled out from reference TRBV19 and TRBJ2-1, the complete variable domain reads DGGITQSPKYLFRKEGQNVTLSCEQNLNHDAMYWYRQDPGQGLRLIYYSQIVNDFQKGDIAEGYSVSREKKESFPLTVTSAQKNPTAFYLCATLDGTGGYNEQFFGPGTRLTVL.